Listed below are T cell receptor beta chains from one sample, sequenced in a study of T cell repertoires in ileal Crohn's disease. Only in-frame clones appear in the TCRdb table, and some are missing; sequencing was by immunoSEQ multiplex PCR. Among more than 12,000 clones, approximately 78% were seen once, and the ten largest hold 15% to 20%. Sequencing was performed on ileal tissue. These receptors all come from an adult with Crohn's disease. Each CDR3 is given with its conserved first and last residue. A D gene is named only where the DNA matches it firmly. Some rows have no size entry. The others give once, few or many, or a class for an expanded clone.

d_call j_call clone_size v_call cdr3_nt cdr3_aa
NA TRBJ2-6 NA TRBV11-2 TGTGCCAGCAGCTTAGTTACTACGTTAACCTCTGGGGCCAACGTCCTGACTTTC CASSLVTTLTSGANVLTF
NA TRBJ2-7 few TRBV7-2 TGTGCCAGCAGCTTCTTAAACACAGGGACCGAGCAGTACTTC CASSFLNTGTEQYF
TRBD1 TRBJ1-1 few TRBV7-8 TGTGCCAGCAGCTTAAACCCAGGGGGGTTCACTGAAGCTTTCTTT CASSLNPGGFTEAFF
TRBD1 TRBJ1-1 NA TRBV11-2 TGTGCCAGCAGGGCAGGGGGCTCGACGAACACTGAAGCTTTCTTT CASRAGGSTNTEAFF
TRBD2 TRBJ2-7 NA TRBV13 TGTGCCAGCAGCCTCCCGACTAGCGGGGGCCCCATAGAGCAGTACTTC CASSLPTSGGPIEQYF
NA TRBJ1-2 NA TRBV4-1 TGCGCCAGCAGCCAAGGCCCCCTGGGGGGGGGTCATGGCTACACCTTC CASSQGPLGGGHGYTF
NA TRBJ1-1 NA TRBV2 TGTGCCAGCAGTAAAACTGGGGGGGGGAAGGTTGAAGCTTTCTTT CASSKTGGGKVEAFF
TRBD2 TRBJ2-1 NA TRBV30 TGTGCCTGGAGGGTCAGCAGCGGGGAGAGCGGTGAGCAGTTCTTC CAWRVSSGESGEQFF
TRBD1 TRBJ2-7 NA TRBV6-5 TGTGCCAGCAAAGGACAGGGGCGTCGTGAGTACTTC CASKGQGRREYF
NA TRBJ2-3 NA TRBV6-1 TGTGCCAGCAGACCGGGATCGCACACAGATACGCAGTATTTT CASRPGSHTDTQYF
TRBD2 TRBJ2-7 NA TRBV15 TGTGCCACCAGCAGAGACCAATTGACTAGCGGGAGGAGGAACGAGCAGTACTTC CATSRDQLTSGRRNEQYF
TRBD1 TRBJ1-2 NA TRBV9 TGTGCCAGCAGCGCGCCTCAGGGGGCTGGTGGGGGCTACACCTTC CASSAPQGAGGGYTF
TRBD1 TRBJ2-3 NA TRBV5-6 TGTGCCAGCAGCCTGCCCGGGACAGGGATCGCAGATACGCAGTATTTT CASSLPGTGIADTQYF
NA TRBJ2-2 once TRBV12-5 TGTGCTAGTGGTTTGTCTCGGGCCGGGGAGCTGTTTTTT CASGLSRAGELFF
TRBD1 TRBJ1-5 NA TRBV2 TGTGCCAGCAGTACCCAGGGGGGTAATCAGCCCCAGCATTTT CASSTQGGNQPQHF
NA TRBJ2-7 NA TRBV7-6 TGTGCCAGCAGCTTAGGGGCGACCGGGACTCGGGGCGAGCAGTACTTC CASSLGATGTRGEQYF
NA TRBJ1-1 NA TRBV5-1 TGCGCCAGCAGCAATACAGGGTTTAGTGGTGAAGCTTTCTTT CASSNTGFSGEAFF
NA TRBJ2-2 NA TRBV27 TGTGCCAGCAGTTCCCGGGACATCAACACCGGGGAGCTGTTTTTT CASSSRDINTGELFF
NA TRBJ2-7 NA TRBV27 TGTGCCAGCAGTTTCAAGTTTCCAGGATACGAGCAGTACTTC CASSFKFPGYEQYF
NA TRBJ2-7 NA TRBV5-6 TGTGCCAGCAGCCTCCCTAGCGCCAACGAGCAGTACTTC CASSLPSANEQYF
NA TRBJ2-1 NA TRBV19 TGTGCCAGTAGTCGGCGGGACCAATACAATGAGCAGTTCTTC CASSRRDQYNEQFF
NA TRBJ1-1 NA TRBV4-1 TGCGCCAGCAGCCGAGGGGGTGGATCGAAAACTGAAGCTTTCTTT CASSRGGGSKTEAFF
TRBD1 TRBJ1-2 NA TRBV9 TGTGCCAGCAGCGTAGACAACAGGGGGCGAGTCTACACCTTC CASSVDNRGRVYTF